The clone carrying this TCR beta chain came up a few times. Its specificity is unknown. These data come from a study of T cells in localized non-small cell lung cancer. General study points: Clonality of T cells reached its maximum in uninvolved adjacent lung, surpassing tumor.

Assay: immunoSEQ multiplex PCR; the TCRdb copy retains only in-frame clones and omits some. The data show 15,000 to 20,000 clones, about four fifths seen once. Trimming at V came to 4 bases and at J to 1 base, leaving 6 bases not matched to a gene. The CDR3 sequence is 16 residues long. CDR1 is SGHRS and CDR2 is YFSETQ in the germline V gene. Sequences were derived from peripheral blood, sampled before any cancer treatment. V and J are TRBV5-1 and TRBJ2-3, with TRBD2 identical over 10 bases. The TCR sequence derives from an older male donor with stage III lung adenocarcinoma. In DNA form, the CDR3 reads TGCGCCAGCAGCCTTTACGGGACTAGCGGCACAGATACGCAGTATTTT. Residues: CASSLYGTSGTDTQYF.